These 12 T cell receptor beta chains were all obtained from the same sample, sequenced in a study of blood T cell repertoires in COVID-19. Clones were read by immunoSEQ multiplex PCR, and TCRdb kept only the in-frame ones, dropping some. Found here are some 340,000 clones, about 87% of them singletons; the top ten hold less than 6%. The specimen sequenced was PBMCs or T cells enriched from blood (not recorded which). The receptors shown here come from a woman aged 25 to 39 who had recovered from COVID-19.

This chain joins TRBV6-5 and TRBJ1-1; perhaps TRBD1 as D (5 bases). Trimming shortened V by 2 bases and J by 1 base, and 11 bases separated the two germline ends. CDR1 is MNHEY and CDR2 is SVGAGI in the germline V gene. The CDR3 contains 15 residues. This CDR3 is CASSYEGLRNTEAFF. The CDR3 DNA follows: TGTGCCAGCAGTTACGAGGGACTTCGGAACACTGAAGCTTTCTTT.

The chain recombines TRBV4-1 with TRBJ2-7, with a tentative D call TRBD2 (5 bases). Germline V gene data show CDR1 as MGHRA and CDR2 as YSYEKL. CDR3 length equals 13 residues. Trimming cost V 1 base and J 6 bases, with 10 bases left between them. The CDR3: CASSQVGGLEQYF. The CDR3 DNA reads TGCGCCAGCAGCCAAGTCGGCGGGCTCGAGCAGTACTTC.

J is TRBJ1-2 and V is TRBV27; D unclear. The CDR3 spans 17 residues. The germline V and J ends were trimmed by 2 bases and 5 bases, with 21 bases remaining between them. Germline CDR1 and CDR2: MNHEY and SMNVEV (reference sequence). CDR3 region: CASSLVVSVGDLYGYTF. DNA of the CDR3: TGTGCCAGCAGTTTAGTCGTTTCCGTCGGGGATTTGTATGGCTACACCTTC.

The chain has TRBV10-1 and TRBJ1-5; TRBD1 aligns across 9 bases. This CDR3 region has 14 residues. Trimming removed 3 bases from V and 7 bases from J; junction bases left unmatched: 4. Germline V gene sequence: CDR1 WNHNN, CDR2 SYGVQD (reference sequence). The CDR3 protein is CASSDQDRGQPQHF. The CDR3 DNA follows: TGCGCCAGCAGTGACCAGGACAGGGGACAGCCCCAGCATTTT.

The J gene is TRBJ2-1, the V gene TRBV6-5, with 8 nucleotides matching TRBD2. The CDR3 runs 12 residues. Trimming cost V 6 bases and J 10 bases; bases outside gene matches: 5. Germline V lookup: CDR1 MNHEY, CDR2 SVGAGI. DNA for the CDR3: TGTGCCAGCAGATCGAGCGGGGGAGAGCAGTTCTTC. Amino acids: CASRSSGGEQFF.

This clone was picked up one time. The chain uses TRBV12-3 or TRBV12-4 and TRBJ1-4; D is ambiguous. The CDR3 is 12 residues long. The germline V and J ends were trimmed by 2 bases and 12 bases, with 10 bases remaining between them. CDR3 in amino acids: CASSLIGRELFF. DNA of the CDR3: TGTGCCAGCAGTTTAATCGGGCGGGAACTGTTTTTT.

This clone was observed a single time. The chain combines TRBV3-1 (or the pseudogene TRBV3-2) with TRBJ2-7; 9 bases map to TRBD1. CDR3 size: 15 residues. The germline CDR1 and CDR2 sequences are LGHDT and YNNKEL (reference sequence). V lost 4 bases, J lost 3 bases, and 7 bases stayed unmatched. In nucleotides, the CDR3 is TGTGCCAGCAGCCGGCCGGGACAGGGCTACTACGAGCAGTACTTC. This translates into CASSRPGQGYYEQYF.

The chain carries TRBV29-1 and TRBJ1-2; D might be TRBD1 (5 bases). CDR1 is SQVTM, CDR2 ANQGSEA, per germline. This CDR3 is built from 13 residues. V shed 6 bases and J shed 3 bases, with 14 bases lying between them. CDR3 sequence (DNA): TGCAGCGTGTTTGATGTGACAGACTATGGCTACACCTTC. The encoded protein is CSVFDVTDYGYTF.

This clone was counted between two and nine times. The same CDR3 also results from other DNA sequences found in this sample. CDR3 sequence: CASSLGQGSEKLFF. The CDR3 DNA reads as TGCGCCAGCAGCTTGGGTCAGGGCAGCGAAAAACTGTTTTTT. The chain couples TRBV5-1 to TRBJ1-4; D possibly corresponds to TRBD1 (5 bases). The V end was cut by 0 bases, the J end by 8 bases, with 11 bases between. Germline V lookup: CDR1 SGHRS, CDR2 YFSETQ. The CDR3 is 14 amino acids.

This sequence joins TRBV19 and TRBJ1-4, with 7 nucleotides matching TRBD1. In germline, CDR1 is LNHDA, CDR2 SQIVND (reference sequence). After removal of 5 bases from V and 10 bases from J, the junction contained 10 bases not matched to a gene. The CDR3 extends over 14 amino acids. CDR3 loop: CASSYGVEGAKLFF. The CDR3 coding sequence is TGTGCCAGTAGTTATGGGGTCGAGGGGGCAAAACTGTTTTTT.

The CDR3 spells CASSVAPRSQETQYF. The CDR3, as DNA: TGTGCCAGCAGCGTAGCTCCGAGATCCCAAGAGACCCAGTACTTC. The J gene is TRBJ2-5, the V gene TRBV9, with unresolved D. Germline CDR1 SGDLS, CDR2 YYNGEE. V was clipped by 0 bases and J by 1 base, with 10 bases between them. The CDR3 contains 15 residues. The full variable domain, in which reference TRBV9 and TRBJ2-5 provide the parts outside the CDR3, is DSGVTQTPKHLITATGQRVTLRCSPRSGDLSVYWYQQSLDQGLQFLIQYYNGEERAKGNILERFSAQQFPDLHSELNLSSLELGDSALYFCASSVAPRSQETQYFGPGTRLLVL.

The count of this clone is one. CDR3 coding DNA: TGTGCCAGCAGTTTAACCCCCGGAGGGGAGCAGTACTTC. Its protein product is CASSLTPGGEQYF. This chain links TRBV12-3 or TRBV12-4 with TRBJ2-7; D might be TRBD2 (6 bases). This CDR3 comprises 13 residues. V was trimmed by 2 bases and J by 7 bases, leaving 12 bases between them.